These T cell receptor beta chains were read from a single sample in a study of ipilimumab plus nivolumab after autologous stem cell transplantation. Sequencing was performed with immunoSEQ multiplex PCR; in TCRdb, only in-frame clones are kept and a portion is missing. This sample has 84,000 or so clones, with about 83% found just once. The sequencing here drew on PBMCs, taken in a trial of ipilimumab plus nivolumab as post-transplant consolidation. The receptors come from a male donor with diffuse large B-cell lymphoma. Both conserved end residues are part of each CDR3. A D gene is named only where the DNA matches it firmly. Clone size is not always given. Where it is, it says once, few, many or a class for expanded clones.

TRBJ2-7	TRBV30	TRBD1	NA	TGTGCCTGGAGTAGAAAGGAGACAGGGGCCTACGAGCAGTACTTC	CAWSRKETGAYEQYF
TRBJ2-7	TRBV10-3	NA	NA	TGTGCCATCAGGGGGACCGGCTACGAGCAGTACTTC	CAIRGTGYEQYF
TRBJ2-3	TRBV7-9	NA	NA	TGTGCCAGCAGCTCAAGTGGGCGGGATACGCAGTATTTT	CASSSSGRDTQYF
TRBJ1-2	TRBV6-5	TRBD1	NA	TGTGCCAGCAGTTACTGGGACAGGAAGGACTATGGCTACACCTTC	CASSYWDRKDYGYTF
TRBJ1-1	TRBV28	NA	few	TGTGCCAGCAGTAACCGTGGGGGAGCTTTCTTT	CASSNRGGAFF
TRBJ2-7	TRBV6-5	TRBD1	NA	TGTGCCAGCAGTTACAGGGACAGAGGATCCTACGAGCAGTACTTC	CASSYRDRGSYEQYF
TRBJ2-1	TRBV12-5	NA	NA	TGTGCTAGTGGTACCGTCGCGGGGCCACTCTACGAGCAGTTCTTC	CASGTVAGPLYEQFF
TRBJ1-4	TRBV19	TRBD1	NA	TGTGCCAGTAGTACGACAGGGAGTGAAAAACTGTTTTTT	CASSTTGSEKLFF
TRBJ1-1	TRBV18	NA	NA	TGTGCCAGCTCACCGACGGGGGATTCGGGGACTGAAGCTTTCTTT	CASSPTGDSGTEAFF
TRBJ2-6	TRBV7-9	NA	NA	TGTGCCAGCAGCCCTAGAATGGCGGACTCCAGCTCTGGGGCCAACGTCCTGACTTTC	CASSPRMADSSSGANVLTF
TRBJ2-1	TRBV2	TRBD2	NA	TGTGCCAGCAACCTTAGCGGGGGGAGGTATGAGCAGTTCTTC	CASNLSGGRYEQFF
TRBJ1-1	TRBV18	TRBD1	NA	TGTGCCAGCTCATCGGGACAGGGGTCTTATAACACTGAAGCTTTCTTT	CASSSGQGSYNTEAFF
TRBJ1-1	TRBV28	NA	NA	TGTGCCAGCATACTCGACAGTGTGAACACTGAAGCTTTCTTT	CASILDSVNTEAFF
TRBJ2-2	TRBV4-2	TRBD1	NA	TGTGCCAGCAGCCAAGGTCGCTTAGGGACAGTTAAAGCCGGGGAGCTGTTTTTT	CASSQGRLGTVKAGELFF
TRBJ1-2	TRBV6-5	NA	NA	TGTGCCAGCACCGAAGTGGGGGGAATCGGCCGTGGCTACACCTTC	CASTEVGGIGRGYTF
TRBJ2-2	TRBV4-2	TRBD2	NA	TGTGCCAGCAGCCAAGAACCCAGCGGGGGCCCCGGGGAGCTGTTTTTT	CASSQEPSGGPGELFF
TRBJ1-5	TRBV6-1	NA	few	TGTGCCAGCAGTGGGCCCGGTCAGCCCCAGCATTTT	CASSGPGQPQHF
TRBJ2-6	TRBV19	NA	NA	TGTGCCAGTAGTCTATCTGGGGCCAACGTCCTGACTTTC	CASSLSGANVLTF
TRBJ2-7	TRBV4-2	TRBD1	once	TGTGCCAGCAGCTATTACTATGGGGTAGGACAGGGGGCTTACGAGCAGTACTTC	CASSYYYGVGQGAYEQYF
TRBJ2-1	TRBV6-1	NA	NA	TGTGCCAGCAGGGTCCGTCGGGGCGCCTACAATGAGCAGTTCTTC	CASRVRRGAYNEQFF
TRBJ2-5	TRBV2	NA	NA	TGTGCCAGCAGTACTCGGGCCCAAGAGACCCAGTACTTC	CASSTRAQETQYF
TRBJ1-6	TRBV2	TRBD1	NA	TGTGCCAGCAATCCACAGGGGATTAATTCACCCCTCCACTTT	CASNPQGINSPLHF
TRBJ2-7	TRBV10-3	TRBD1	NA	TGTGCCATCAGTGAGTCCGGGACAGGGTACGAGCAGTACTTC	CAISESGTGYEQYF
TRBJ2-1	TRBV4-1	TRBD2	NA	TGCGCCAGCAGCCAAGTGGGGGGGGGAATCTCCTACAATGAGCAGTTCTTC	CASSQVGGGISYNEQFF
TRBJ1-4	TRBV9	NA	NA	TGTGCCAGCAGCGCTAGACCAGATGAAAAACTGTTTTTT	CASSARPDEKLFF
TRBJ2-5	TRBV2	NA	once	TGTGCCAGCATCGCGGGGGCCGCGGAGACCCAGTACTTC	CASIAGAAETQYF
TRBJ2-3	TRBV7-6	NA	NA	TGTGCCAGCAGCTTAGGAGGGGGGGCGAGCACAGATACGCAGTATTTT	CASSLGGGASTDTQYF
TRBJ1-2	TRBV6-1	NA	NA	TGTGCCATCCAGAGGGGGGAAGGCGTTGGGGCGTACACCTTC	CAIQRGEGVGAYTF
TRBJ2-2	TRBV5-1	NA	NA	TGCGCCAGCAGCTTGGGGACAACTGACCATGGGGAGCTGTTTTTT	CASSLGTTDHGELFF
TRBJ2-7	TRBV5-6	NA	NA	TGTGCCAGCAGCTTGGGACAGAGCTACGAGCAGTACTTC	CASSLGQSYEQYF
TRBJ2-2	TRBV2	NA	NA	TGTGCCAGCAGTGACTCGAACACCGGGGAGCTGTTTTTT	CASSDSNTGELFF
TRBJ2-3	TRBV4-3	NA	NA	TGCGCCAGCAGCCAAGGCGGTAGAGATACGCAGTATTTT	CASSQGGRDTQYF
TRBJ2-7	TRBV9	NA	NA	TGTGCCAGCAGCCCACGTCCAGCGCGCGAGCAGTACTTC	CASSPRPAREQYF
TRBJ1-2	TRBV6-1	TRBD1	NA	TGTGCCAGCGTAGCCCGGGACAGTTCTTTTTATGGCTACACCTTC	CASVARDSSFYGYTF
TRBJ1-1	TRBV6-5	NA	NA	TGTGCCAGCAGTTACTCGACCAATCGGGACACTGAAGCTTTCTTT	CASSYSTNRDTEAFF
TRBJ2-7	TRBV6-5	NA	NA	TGTGCCAGCAGTGAAACAGGCCTCGGCGAGCAGTACTTC	CASSETGLGEQYF
TRBJ1-2	TRBV5-1	NA	NA	TGCGCCAGCAGGGCTCAGGACTTTAACTATGGCTACACCTTC	CASRAQDFNYGYTF
TRBJ1-1	TRBV11-2	TRBD1	NA	TGTGCCAGCAGCTTGACAGGGGTCCTCACTGAAGCTTTCTTT	CASSLTGVLTEAFF
TRBJ1-4	TRBV7-2	NA	NA	TGTGCCAGCAGCGAACCAGGGGCGGCAAAACTGTTTTTT	CASSEPGAAKLFF
TRBJ1-5	TRBV27	NA	NA	TGTGCCAGCAGTTCCCAGGGGCTATCGCAGCCCCAGCATTTT	CASSSQGLSQPQHF
TRBJ2-5	TRBV6-1	TRBD2	once	TGTGCCAGGACTAGCGGGGGGGCCTTAGAGACCCAGTACTTC	CARTSGGALETQYF
TRBJ2-3	TRBV23-1	NA	NA	TGCGCCAGCAGTCCCCCTTCCCCCGGGAGTACTAGCACAGATACGCAGTATTTT	CASSPPSPGSTSTDTQYF
TRBJ2-1	TRBV4-1	TRBD2	NA	TGCGCCAGCAGCCTTGCGGGGGGGGAAGGTATGGATGAGCAGTTCTTC	CASSLAGGEGMDEQFF
TRBJ1-2	TRBV30	TRBD1	NA	TGTGCCTGTTCTAGGGACAGACCTTATGGCTACACCTTC	CACSRDRPYGYTF
TRBJ2-3	TRBV6-1	TRBD1	NA	TGTGCCAGCAGCACTACAGGGGTAGGCACAGATACGCAGTATTTT	CASSTTGVGTDTQYF
TRBJ2-6	TRBV11-2	NA	NA	TGTGCCAGCAGCTTACGAGTAGCCTCGTCTGGGGCCAACGTCCTGACTTTC	CASSLRVASSGANVLTF
TRBJ2-6	TRBV4-2	TRBD1	NA	TGTGCCAGCAGCCAACAGGACAGGGGTCTCTCTGGGGCCAACGTCCTGACTTTC	CASSQQDRGLSGANVLTF
TRBJ2-7	TRBV6-5	NA	NA	TGTGCCAGCAGTTACAGCGGGTTCTACGAGCAGTACTTC	CASSYSGFYEQYF
TRBJ1-5	TRBV18	NA	NA	TGTGCCAGCTCAGCACTTCAGGGCTTTGATCAGCCCCAGCATTTT	CASSALQGFDQPQHF
TRBJ1-6	TRBV7-9	NA	few	TGTGCCAGCAGCTTAATGGAGGGACCCTATAATTCACCCCTCCACTTT	CASSLMEGPYNSPLHF
TRBJ1-4	TRBV27	NA	NA	TGTGCCAGCAGTTTAATTGGGGGACTCGGGGAAAAACTGTTTTTT	CASSLIGGLGEKLFF
TRBJ2-1	TRBV5-1	NA	few	TGCGCCAGCACCGATGATAGGACCAACTACAATGAGCAGTTCTTC	CASTDDRTNYNEQFF
TRBJ1-2	TRBV18	NA	NA	TGTGCCAGCTCACCGGTACAGCAGCCCAGTTACCCCAATGGCTACACCTTC	CASSPVQQPSYPNGYTF